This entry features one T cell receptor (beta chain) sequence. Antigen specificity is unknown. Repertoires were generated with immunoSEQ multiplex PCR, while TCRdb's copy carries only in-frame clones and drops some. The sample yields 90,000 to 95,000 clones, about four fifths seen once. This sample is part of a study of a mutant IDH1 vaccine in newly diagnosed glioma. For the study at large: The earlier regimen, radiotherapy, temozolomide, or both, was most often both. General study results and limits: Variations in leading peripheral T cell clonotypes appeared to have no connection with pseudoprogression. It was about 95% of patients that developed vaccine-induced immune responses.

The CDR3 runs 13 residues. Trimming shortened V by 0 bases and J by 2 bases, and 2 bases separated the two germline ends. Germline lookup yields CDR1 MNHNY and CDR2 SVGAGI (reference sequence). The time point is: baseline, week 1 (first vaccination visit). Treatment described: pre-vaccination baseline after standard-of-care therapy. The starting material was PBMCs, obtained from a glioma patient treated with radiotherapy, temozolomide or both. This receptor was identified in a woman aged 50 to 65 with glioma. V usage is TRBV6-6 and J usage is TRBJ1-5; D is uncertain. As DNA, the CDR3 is TGTGCCAGCAGTTACTCACGCAATCAGCCCCAGCATTTT. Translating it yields CASSYSRNQPQHF.